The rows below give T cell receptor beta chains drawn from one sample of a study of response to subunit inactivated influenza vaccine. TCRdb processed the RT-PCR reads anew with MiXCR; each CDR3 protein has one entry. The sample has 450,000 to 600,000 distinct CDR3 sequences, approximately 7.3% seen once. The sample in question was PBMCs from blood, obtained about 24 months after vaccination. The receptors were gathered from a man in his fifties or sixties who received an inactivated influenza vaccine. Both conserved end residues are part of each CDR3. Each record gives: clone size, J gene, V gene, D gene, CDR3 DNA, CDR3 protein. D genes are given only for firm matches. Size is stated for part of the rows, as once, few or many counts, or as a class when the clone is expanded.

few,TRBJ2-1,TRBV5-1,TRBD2,TGCGCCAGCAGCTTGTGGGCTAGCGGGACCCCCTACAATGAGCAGTTCTTC,CASSLWASGTPYNEQFF
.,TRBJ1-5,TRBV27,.,TGTGCCAGCAGTTTCGATCGCGATAGCAATCAGCCCCAGCATTTT,CASSFDRDSNQPQHF
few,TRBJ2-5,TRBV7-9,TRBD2,TGTGCCAGCCGGACTAGCGGGAGAGGTCAAGAGACCCAGTACTTC,CASRTSGRGQETQYF
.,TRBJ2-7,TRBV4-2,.,TGTGCCAGCAGCCAAGATACCATCTCCTACGAGCAGTACTTC,CASSQDTISYEQYF
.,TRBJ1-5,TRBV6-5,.,TGTGCCAGCAGTTACGGGAACAGGCGGAGTAGCAATCAGCCCCAGCATTTT,CASSYGNRRSSNQPQHF
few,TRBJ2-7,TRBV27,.,TGTGCCAGCAGTTTGTCCAGGCCCCCGGTTTACGAGCAGTACTTC,CASSLSRPPVYEQYF
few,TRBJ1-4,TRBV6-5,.,TGTGCCAGCAGTGTACTGAGGGTTGGTAATGAAAAACTGTTTTTT,CASSVLRVGNEKLFF
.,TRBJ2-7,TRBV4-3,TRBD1,TGCGCCAGCAGCCGGGCACAGGGGACCTACGAGCAGTACTTC,CASSRAQGTYEQYF
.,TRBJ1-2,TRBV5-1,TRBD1,TGCGCCAGCGGCGAGACAGGGGGTGGCTACACCTTC,CASGETGGGYTF
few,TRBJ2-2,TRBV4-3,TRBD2,TGCGCCAGCAGCCAAGCTCGGCTAGCGGGAGGAAGCTGGGAGCTGTTTTTT,CASSQARLAGGSWELFF
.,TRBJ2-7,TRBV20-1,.,TGCAGTGCTAGTTTGTCGGGAACTTACGAGCAGTACTTC,CSASLSGTYEQYF
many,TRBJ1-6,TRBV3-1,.,TGTGCCAGCAGCCAGGGCCCAGCGAATTCACCCCTCCACTTT,CASSQGPANSPLHF
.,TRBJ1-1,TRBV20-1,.,TGCAGTGCGGTACAGAAAGAAGCTTTCTTT,CSAVQKEAFF
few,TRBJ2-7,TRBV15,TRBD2,TGTGCCACCAGCAGAGCTAACCGGGACTATTACTACGAGCAGTACTTC,CATSRANRDYYYEQYF
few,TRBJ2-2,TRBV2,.,TGTGCCAGTCATAATAGGTCTCCCGGGGAGCTGTTTTTT,CASHNRSPGELFF
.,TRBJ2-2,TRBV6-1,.,TGTGCCAGCAGGCGACAGACCGGGGAGCTGTTTTTT,CASRRQTGELFF
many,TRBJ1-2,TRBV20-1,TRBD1,TGCAGTGCTAGTTCGGACAGGGCTAACTATGGCTACACCTTC,CSASSDRANYGYTF